These 23 T cell receptor beta chains originate from one sample sequenced in a study of cytomegalovirus exposure and HLA in healthy donors. Amplification used 60 Vbeta primers and 13 Jbeta primers. Assay: immunoSEQ multiplex PCR; the TCRdb copy retains only in-frame clones and omits some. Among about 76,000 clones listed, less than 80% were seen once. Sequencing was carried out using PBMCs. Receptors were obtained from a man in his thirties or forties in good health and CMV-seronegative.

CDR3 residues: CASSQEPTGGPAKNIQYF. CDR3 sequence (DNA): TGTGCCAGCAGCCAAGAACCAACGGGAGGGCCCGCCAAAAACATTCAGTACTTC. The rearrangement uses TRBV4-2 and TRBJ2-4; 8 bases align to TRBD2. V lost 0 bases, J lost 1 base, and 8 bases stayed unmatched. This CDR3 has 18 amino acids. In germline, CDR1 is LGHNA, CDR2 YNFKEQ.

The chain has TRBV18 and TRBJ2-7; TRBD1 matches 8 bases. Germline V gives CDR1 KGHSH, CDR2 LQKENI. The CDR3 covers 13 residues. The junction had 4 bases not matched to a gene; V was cut back by 5 bases and J by 4 bases. Written as DNA, the CDR3 is TGTGCCAGCTCATCGACAGGGGATTACGAGCAGTACTTC. It encodes CASSSTGDYEQYF.

V gene TRBV10-3 combines with J gene TRBJ2-3; TRBD1 is a possible D gene (6 bases). Germline CDR1 and CDR2: ENHRY and SYGVKD. The CDR3 covers 12 residues. Trimming took 3 bases from V and 11 from J, leaving 12 bases between them. This CDR3 reads CAISDSATGQYF. DNA of the CDR3: TGTGCCATCAGTGACTCGGCGACAGGGCAGTATTTT.

The genes are TRBV4-1 and TRBJ2-7; possible D gene TRBD2, 6 bases. Germline V lookup: CDR1 MGHRA, CDR2 YSYEKL. The CDR3 runs to 17 residues. Trimming removed 5 bases from V and 0 bases from J, with 20 bases in between. The chain's CDR3 is CASSKTTEGRASYEQYF. The DNA of the CDR3 is TGCGCCAGCAGCAAAACGACGGAGGGAAGGGCCTCCTACGAGCAGTACTTC.

The chain has TRBV6-5 and TRBJ1-1, with D tentatively TRBD1 (5 bases). Germline assignment: CDR1 MNHEY and CDR2 SVGAGI. This CDR3 region has 11 residues. Trimming pared 8 bases from V and 11 bases from J, leaving 15 bases between. The CDR3 DNA follows: TGTGCCAGCCTCTGGGGGGGGACGGCTTTCTTT. Its protein is CASLWGGTAFF.

With respect to this clone: Its ends do not fully match the called genes, so a read error is possible. The CDR3 protein is CPSSLGAGGTETQYF. The CDR3 DNA reads as TGCCCCAGCAGCTTGGGGGCAGGGGGGACCGAGACCCAGTACTTC. This chain connects TRBV5-1 to TRBJ2-5; a weak D match, TRBD1 (7 bases). The CDR3 sequence is 15 residues long. The germline gives CDR1 SGHRS, CDR2 YFSETQ.

The chain couples TRBV7-8 to TRBJ1-5; no firm D call. Germline lookup yields CDR1 SGHVS and CDR2 FQNEAQ. Trimming shortened V by 5 bases and J by 6 bases, and 14 bases separated the two germline ends. This CDR3 region has 14 residues. The CDR3 sequence is CASSMRAAGQPQHF. For the CDR3, the DNA is TGTGCCAGCAGCATGCGCGCCGCGGGTCAGCCCCAGCATTTT.

The chain joins TRBV7-6 to TRBJ2-5; possible D gene TRBD2, 5 bases. Germline V gene sequence: CDR1 SGHVS, CDR2 FNYEAQ. V lost 1 base and J lost 5, with 14 bases in between. The CDR3 covers 15 residues. The CDR3 nucleotides read TGTGCCAGCAGCTTAGAAGGTGGGAGCCAGGAGACCCAGTACTTC. Encoded protein: CASSLEGGSQETQYF.

The chain has TRBV28 and TRBJ2-1, with 14 bases that match TRBD2. Germline assignment: CDR1 MDHEN and CDR2 SYDVKM. Trimming cost V 5 bases and J 7 bases; bases outside gene matches: 13. The CDR3 length is 18 residues. As DNA, the CDR3 is TGTGCCAGCAGTCGATTAGGGGGACTAGCGGGAGCGGGAAATGAGCAGTTCTTC. This sequence encodes CASSRLGGLAGAGNEQFF.

The chain uses TRBV27 and TRBJ2-3; D is perhaps TRBD1 (6 bases). The CDR3 has 13 amino acids. Trimming stripped 5 bases from V and 12 bases from J, with 18 bases between. CDR1 MNHEY and CDR2 SMNVEV come from the germline V gene (reference sequence). CDR3 residues: CASSQADRPFQYF. CDR3 nucleotides: TGTGCCAGCAGTCAGGCGGACAGACCCTTCCAGTATTTT.

V and J are TRBV19 and TRBJ1-5, with TRBD1 matching over 8 bases. The CDR3 contains 18 residues. CDR1 LNHDA and CDR2 SQIVND come from the germline V gene (reference sequence). V gave up 3 bases and J gave up 2 bases; unmatched junction bases: 12. The CDR3 loop is CASSIAGRTGLGNQPQHF. CDR3 coding DNA: TGTGCCAGTAGTATCGCCGGCCGGACAGGGTTGGGCAATCAGCCCCAGCATTTT.

This chain uses TRBV27 with TRBJ1-1; 10 bases are shared with TRBD1. CDR1 MNHEY and CDR2 SMNVEV come from the germline V gene (reference sequence). This CDR3 is 13 amino acids long. The ends lost 6 bases at V and 3 bases at J; junction bases unmatched: 1. CDR3 sequence: CASRDRGYTEAFF. The DNA of the CDR3 is TGTGCCAGCAGGGACAGGGGGTACACTGAAGCTTTCTTT.

The chain combines TRBV11-2 with TRBJ2-7; maybe TRBD2 (5 bases). CDR1 and CDR2 from the germline V gene are SGHAT and FQNNGV. V dropped 4 bases and J dropped 3 bases, with 16 bases sitting between them. This CDR3 comprises 15 residues. The CDR3 DNA follows: TGTGCCAGCAGCTCTAGATCTAGCCCTTACTACGAGCAGTACTTC. Residues: CASSSRSSPYYEQYF.

The rearrangement uses TRBV19 and TRBJ2-1, with a weak D call TRBD2 (5 bases). CDR1 is LNHDA and CDR2 is SQIVND in the germline V gene (reference sequence). There are 13 residues in the CDR3. The ends were cut back, 4 bases at V and 3 bases at J, with 7 bases in the middle. The CDR3 DNA is TGTGCCAGTAGTACGGGGTTCTACAATGAGCAGTTCTTC. It encodes CASSTGFYNEQFF.

This clone was recorded a few times. V usage is TRBV6-5 and J usage is TRBJ1-1; 7 nucleotides align to TRBD1. V was clipped by 6 bases and J by 13 bases; unmatched bases: 17. Germline lookup yields CDR1 MNHEY and CDR2 SVGAGI. This CDR3 is built from 14 residues. CDR3 coding DNA: TGTGCCAGCAGACCCGGGACAGCCAATAGCAAAGGTTTCTTT. Protein product: CASRPGTANSKGFF.

This chain joins TRBV9 and TRBJ1-1; unclear D gene. From germline, CDR1 is SGDLS and CDR2 YYNGEE. The CDR3 runs to 12 residues. Trimming removed 0 bases at V and 13 bases at J, with 13 bases between. The CDR3 reads CASSVASTDGFF. The DNA of the CDR3 is TGTGCCAGCAGCGTAGCATCTACTGATGGTTTCTTT. The full variable domain, its missing parts supplied by reference TRBV9 and TRBJ1-1, is DSGVTQTPKHLITATGQRVTLRCSPRSGDLSVYWYQQSLDQGLQFLIQYYNGEERAKGNILERFSAQQFPDLHSELNLSSLELGDSALYFCASSVASTDGFFGQGTRLTVV.

The V call is TRBV5-1, the J call TRBJ1-4, with D possibly being TRBD1 (5 bases). Germline-derived CDR1 and CDR2 are SGHRS and YFSETQ. CDR3 length: 15 amino acids. V was clipped by 4 bases and J by 8 bases, with 18 bases between them. The CDR3, as DNA: TGCGCCAGCAGCAGCCAGGGTACTCAAGGAGAAAAACTGTTTTTT. Protein: CASSSQGTQGEKLFF. Full variable domain (remainder filled in from reference TRBV5-1 and TRBJ1-4): KAGVTQTPRYLIKTRGQQVTLSCSPISGHRSVSWYQQTPGQGLQFLFEYFSETQRNKGNFPGRFSGRQFSNSRSEMNVSTLELGDSALYLCASSSQGTQGEKLFFGSGTQLSVL.

The chain recombines TRBV12-2 with TRBJ2-2; the D call TRBD1 from the table was never checked on the DNA. TRBV12-2 is marked as a pseudogene. CDR3 length: 18 amino acids. The CDR3 nucleotides are TGTGCAAGTCGCCACACCCTCCGACAGGGGACGGACACCGGGGAGCTGTTTTTT. Translation: CASRHTLRQGTDTGELFF.

V usage is TRBV6-1 and J usage is TRBJ2-7; 8 bases are a match to TRBD1. V was pared by 11 bases and J by 4 bases, with 10 bases of the junction left unmatched. The CDR3 runs 13 residues. Per the germline V gene, CDR1 is MNHNS and CDR2 is SASEGT. This CDR3 is CAVHRGDFYEQYF. CDR3 in DNA: TGTGCCGTTCACAGGGGGGACTTTTACGAGCAGTACTTC.

This chain links TRBV20-1 with TRBJ1-4; D gene ambiguous. The V gene's germline CDR1 is DFQATT and CDR2 SNEGSKA (reference sequence). The CDR3 has 11 residues. The ends were cut back, 3 bases at V and 4 bases at J, with 3 bases in the middle. CDR3 DNA: TGCAGTGCTAGTCATAATGAAAAACTGTTTTTT. This codes for CSASHNEKLFF.

The V and J genes are TRBV6-6 and TRBJ2-7; possible D gene TRBD2, 6 bases. Trimming took 2 bases from V and 1 from J, leaving 12 bases between them. The germline V gene encodes CDR1 MNHNY and CDR2 SVGAGI (reference sequence). There are 15 residues in the CDR3. The chain's CDR3 is CASSYGRRASYEQYF. For the CDR3, the DNA is TGTGCCAGCAGTTACGGGAGGAGGGCGTCCTACGAGCAGTACTTC.

This clone turned up a few times. The chain combines TRBV6-5 with TRBJ1-2; no reliable D call. From germline, CDR1 is MNHEY and CDR2 SVGAGI. The V end lost 5 bases, the J end lost 5 bases, and 12 bases lay between the germline ends. The CDR3 covers 13 residues. CDR3 sequence reads: CASSPGAEYGYTF. As DNA, the CDR3 is TGTGCCAGCAGTCCGGGAGCAGAGTATGGCTACACCTTC.

This chain uses TRBV4-1 with TRBJ1-1; possible D gene TRBD1, 5 bases. The CDR3 length is 20 residues. Germline CDR1 reads MGHRA; CDR2 reads YSYEKL. V dropped 0 bases and J dropped 1 base, with 24 bases sitting between them. The CDR3: CASSQERTDSTFPPNTEAFF. In nucleotides, the CDR3 is TGCGCCAGCAGCCAAGAGAGAACAGACAGTACCTTTCCACCGAACACTGAAGCTTTCTTT.